The 8 T cell receptor beta chains reported below all come from one sample, sequenced in a study of molecular identifiers for immune sequencing clone quantification. TCRdb reprocessed the PCR reads with MiXCR, giving one entry per CDR3 protein. The sample yields around 70,000 distinct CDR3 sequences, about 18% seen once. The sample comprised naive CD8+ T cells from blood, with Jurkat cell RNA spiked in. Subset given: FACS-sorted CD8+CD4-CCR7+CD45RA+ naive T cells. These TCRs come from a human donor in good health. Some libraries in this study had Jurkat cell RNA spiked in.

This clonotype has a count of ten or more. The chain uses TRBV29-1 and TRBJ1-1; D may be TRBD1 (6 bases). Germline V lookup: CDR1 SQVTM, CDR2 ANQGSEA. V dropped 0 bases and J dropped 5 bases, with 16 bases sitting between them. CDR3 length equals 15 residues. CDR3 residues: CSVEEYGGKGTEAFF. For the CDR3, the DNA is TGCAGCGTTGAAGAGTATGGGGGCAAAGGGACTGAAGCTTTCTTT.

Details on this clonotype: Given a much more abundant clone one base away, this may be a read error. This CDR3 fails to terminate in the conserved phenylalanine or tryptophan, so it likely reflects a read error. The chain joins TRBV7-9 to TRBJ1-5; D ambiguous. The CDR3 contains 12 residues. Per the germline V gene, CDR1 is SEHNR and CDR2 is FQNEAQ (reference sequence). The V end lost 4 bases, the J end lost 3 bases, and 4 bases lay between the germline ends. Written as DNA, the CDR3 is TGTGCCAGCAGCTACCACAATCAGCCCCAGCATTCT. Its protein is CASSYHNQPQHS.

This clonotype occurred many times. The chain recombines TRBV28 with TRBJ2-2, with TRBD1 matching over 10 bases. Trimming cost V 1 base and J 5 bases; bases outside gene matches: 4. The length of the CDR3 is 16 residues. The germline V gene has CDR1 MDHEN and CDR2 SYDVKM. The CDR3 DNA is TGTGCCAGCAGTTTATTGGGACAGGGGTATACCGGGGAGCTGTTTTTT. Residues: CASSLLGQGYTGELFF.

This sequence joins TRBV6-2 or TRBV6-3 and TRBJ2-1; TRBD2 matches 9 bases. The CDR3 has 15 amino acids. Per germline, CDR1 MNHEY and CDR2 SVGEGT. V dropped 6 bases and J dropped 7; count of bases not matched to a gene: 10. The CDR3 DNA follows: TGTGCCAGCAGCCCCACCGGGACTAGCTCGAATGAGCAGTTCTTC. It is translated as CASSPTGTSSNEQFF.

This clonotype was picked up many times. The gene calls are TRBV19 and TRBJ2-7; D remains unclear. The CDR3 runs 13 residues. CDR1 is LNHDA, CDR2 SQIVND, per germline (reference sequence). The CDR3 nucleotides are TGTGCTGCGAAAGGGAACACTTCTATGCAGCAGTACTTC. Residues: CAAKGNTSMQQYF. Variable domain in full (rest from reference TRBV19 and TRBJ2-7): DGGITQSPKYLFRKEGQNVTLSCEQNLNHDAMYWYRQDPGQGLRLIYYSQIVNDFQKGDIAEGYSVSREKKESFPLTVTSAQKNPTAFYLCAAKGNTSMQQYFGPGTRLTVT.

The table lists this clonotype with a count of one. This rearrangement joins TRBV13 to TRBJ2-7; TRBD1 matches at 7 bases. J lost 2 bases, V lost 5 bases, and 9 bases had no gene match. This CDR3 spans 15 amino acids. The germline V gene has CDR1 PRHDT and CDR2 FYEKMQ (reference sequence). CDR3 loop: CASSASGTVTYEQYF. As DNA, the CDR3 is TGTGCCAGCAGCGCCTCCGGGACAGTTACCTACGAGCAGTACTTC.

There are many counts of this clonotype. The gene calls are TRBV18 and TRBJ1-5; 8 nucleotides line up with TRBD1. J was trimmed by 4 bases and V by 3 bases; bases with no gene match: 17. The germline V gene has CDR1 KGHSH and CDR2 LQKENI. This CDR3 has 19 amino acids. The CDR3 DNA reads TGTGCCAGCTCACCGGGTTCCGGGACAGGCGACTTTCTGAATCAGCCCCAGCATTTT. Protein product: CASSPGSGTGDFLNQPQHF.

This clonotype was counted many times. The chain uses TRBV4-1 and TRBJ2-7, with 11 bases lining up with TRBD2. The germline V gene encodes CDR1 MGHRA and CDR2 YSYEKL. With 0 bases clipped from V and 4 bases from J, the junction kept 5 bases outside the gene matches. This CDR3 region has 16 residues. The DNA of the CDR3 is TGCGCCAGCAGCCAAGAGATAGCGGGAGGGTGGTACGAGCAGTACTTC. The encoded protein is CASSQEIAGGWYEQYF.